This entry lists 26 T cell receptor beta chains sequenced from one sample in a study of shared clonotypes between healthy human individuals. Sequencing was performed with immunoSEQ multiplex PCR; in TCRdb, only in-frame clones are kept and a portion is missing. This sample carries around 1,100,000 clones, around three quarters of them seen once, and the ten largest clones take more than 0.85%. Sequenced sample: memory CD4+ T cells from PBMCs. Subset denoted: CD45RA-negative fraction. The source is a man younger than 30 in good health. Some clones in this sample may be carry-over from other donors' samples.

The chain uses TRBV15 and TRBJ1-5; D call uncertain. The CDR3 contains 13 residues. The germline gives CDR1 LNHNV, CDR2 YYDKDF (reference sequence). V was cut by 6 bases and J by 5 bases, with 11 bases left in between. CDR3 nucleotides: TGTGCCACCAGTCGGCAGAGAGATCAGCCCCAGCATTTT. Protein: CATSRQRDQPQHF.

V and J are TRBV5-4 and TRBJ2-1; TRBD2 is a possible D gene (5 bases). The germline V gene encodes CDR1 SGHNT and CDR2 YYREEE (reference sequence). V gave up 4 bases and J gave up 0 bases, with 11 bases separating them. The CDR3 totals 15 residues. CDR3 DNA sequence: TGTGCCAGCAGCGCCGGGGTGAGCTCCTACAATGAGCAGTTCTTC. This translates into CASSAGVSSYNEQFF.

The chain carries TRBV5-1 and TRBJ1-1, with TRBD1 matching over 7 bases. Looked up from germline, CDR1 is SGHRS and CDR2 is YFSETQ. J was trimmed by 0 bases and V by 4 bases; bases with no gene match: 6. The CDR3 is 15 residues long. CDR3 sequence reads: CASSPLTGLNTEAFF. In DNA, the CDR3 is TGCGCCAGCAGCCCGCTGACAGGGTTGAACACTGAAGCTTTCTTT.

The V call is TRBV11-2, the J call TRBJ2-7; D might be TRBD1 (6 bases). The ends were cut back, 6 bases at V and 3 bases at J, with 21 bases in the middle. Germline loops: CDR1 SGHAT, CDR2 FQNNGV. The CDR3 sequence is 16 residues long. Here the CDR3 DNA reads TGTGCCAGCAGAAAACAGGGTGCTCGCCTTGGCTACGAGCAGTACTTC. Its translation is CASRKQGARLGYEQYF.

The chain uses TRBV28 and TRBJ1-1; no definite D call. The V and J ends lost 4 bases and 6 bases respectively, with 12 bases between them. The germline CDR1 and CDR2 sequences are MDHEN and SYDVKM. The CDR3 totals 13 residues. CDR3 residues: CASSSPDRPEAFF. Written as DNA, the CDR3 is TGTGCCAGCAGTTCCCCGGACCGGCCTGAAGCTTTCTTT.

Turning to this clone: Other DNA sequences in this specimen translate into the identical CDR3. The chain couples TRBV19 to TRBJ1-1; D is unresolved. Germline V gives CDR1 LNHDA, CDR2 SQIVND (reference sequence). Deletions cut 6 bases from V and 3 bases from J, with 8 bases between. CDR3 length: 12 amino acids. The CDR3 coding sequence is TGTGCCAGTAGCGGAAGGTACACTGAAGCTTTCTTT. Its translation is CASSGRYTEAFF.

This clone came up once. The chain uses TRBV5-1 and TRBJ2-1; D might be TRBD2 (6 bases). Looked up from germline, CDR1 is SGHRS and CDR2 is YFSETQ. Trimming cost V 4 bases and J 7 bases, with 12 bases left between them. The CDR3 contains 13 residues. The CDR3 nucleotides are TGCGCCAGCAGCACCGGGAGCGGGAATGAGCAGTTCTTC. This codes for CASSTGSGNEQFF.

This clone was counted once. The rearrangement uses TRBV7-3 and TRBJ2-2; 7 nucleotides agree with TRBD2. Germline values: CDR1 SGHTA, CDR2 FQGTGA. J gave up 3 bases and V 6 bases, and 10 bases lay outside the gene matches. The CDR3 runs to 16 residues. The CDR3 here is CASRPGGTMDTGELFF. For the CDR3, the DNA is TGTGCCAGCAGGCCCGGGGGGACTATGGACACCGGGGAGCTGTTTTTT.

In this sample, this clone turned up a few times. V usage is TRBV18 and J usage is TRBJ1-5, with unresolved D. CDR3 size: 14 residues. The germline V gene encodes CDR1 KGHSH and CDR2 LQKENI. The V end was cut by 6 bases, the J end by 5 bases, with 14 bases between. The CDR3 bases are TGTGCCAGCTCGCCGAGTCATAGTGATCAGCCCCAGCATTTT. It codes for CASSPSHSDQPQHF. The full variable domain, with the rest looked up from reference TRBV18 and TRBJ1-5, is NAGVMQNPRHLVRRRGQEARLRCSPMKGHSHVYWYRQLPEEGLKFMVYLQKENIIDESGMPKERFSAEFPKEGPSILRIQQVVRGDSAAYFCASSPSHSDQPQHFGDGTRLSIL.

This clone was observed once. The J gene is TRBJ2-7, the V gene TRBV2, with 7 bases matching TRBD1. This CDR3 is built from 14 residues. Per germline, CDR1 SNHLY and CDR2 FYNNEI. The trim removed 2 bases at V and 3 bases at J, leaving 4 bases unmatched. The CDR3 DNA sequence: TGTGCCAGCAGTGAACTAAGGGACAGCTACGAGCAGTACTTC. Its translation is CASSELRDSYEQYF. Complete variable domain (other parts from reference TRBV2 and TRBJ2-7): EPEVTQTPSHQVTQMGQEVILRCVPISNHLYFYWYRQILGQKVEFLVSFYNNEISEKSEIFDDQFSVERPDGSNFTLKIRSTKLEDSAMYFCASSELRDSYEQYFGPGTRLTVT.

The chain recombines TRBV30 with TRBJ2-5; 10 nucleotides align to TRBD2. This CDR3 spans 15 amino acids. V lost 3 bases and J lost 4; bases outside the gene matches: 8. The germline V gene encodes CDR1 GTSNPN and CDR2 SVGIG (reference sequence). The CDR3 nucleotides are TGTGCCTGGAGCCTAGCGGGAGAGGTGGGAGAGACCCAGTACTTC. Translated: CAWSLAGEVGETQYF.

The chain recombines TRBV9 with TRBJ2-7, with TRBD2 matching 10 bases. CDR1 SGDLS and CDR2 YYNGEE come from the germline V gene. V lost 7 bases, J lost 4 bases, and 17 bases stayed unmatched. This CDR3 is built from 17 residues. CDR3 coding DNA: TGTGCCAGCCAACTTTTGCCCCCGGGACTAGCGACTTACGAGCAGTACTTC. Translated, it gives CASQLLPPGLATYEQYF.

V usage is TRBV28 and J usage is TRBJ2-3; 10 positions agree with TRBD2. Trimming at V came to 2 bases and at J to 6 bases, leaving 8 bases not matched to a gene. Germline V gene lookup returns CDR1 MDHEN and CDR2 SYDVKM. The CDR3 sequence is 16 residues long. The CDR3 DNA reads TGTGCCAGCAGTTTAGCGACTAGCGGGCTGGATGATACGCAGTATTTT. Translated, it gives CASSLATSGLDDTQYF.

The V and J genes are TRBV6-4 and TRBJ2-1; the match to TRBD2 covers 7 bases. V shed 0 bases, J shed 9 bases, and the junction held 5 bases outside the gene matches. Per germline, CDR1 MRHNA and CDR2 SNTAGT. The CDR3 runs to 14 residues. The CDR3 DNA reads as TGTGCCAGCAGTGACTCGACTGGGAGGGGTGAGCAGTTCTTC. Translation: CASSDSTGRGEQFF.

The rearrangement links TRBV29-1 to TRBJ2-1; no clear D. The ends were cut back, 0 bases at V and 1 base at J, with 7 bases in the middle. This CDR3 region has 14 residues. Germline CDR1 SQVTM, CDR2 ANQGSEA. CDR3: CSVEELGSYNEQFF. The CDR3 DNA is TGCAGCGTTGAAGAGCTAGGTTCCTACAATGAGCAGTTCTTC.

This clone was seen a single time. The chain has TRBV6-1 and TRBJ2-3; D ambiguous. V lost 8 bases, J lost 3 bases, and 15 bases lay in between. Germline CDR1 and CDR2: MNHNS and SASEGT. The CDR3 sequence is 14 residues long. The CDR3 nucleotides are TGTGCCAGCTCAGTCGGGTTACGGACAGATACGCAGTATTTT. Translated, it gives CASSVGLRTDTQYF.

The V call is TRBV6-1, the J call TRBJ2-1, with D possibly TRBD2 on 7 matching bases. CDR1 is MNHNS, CDR2 SASEGT, per germline. The V and J ends lost 6 bases and 6 bases respectively, with 24 bases between them. CDR3 length: 17 amino acids. Written as DNA, the CDR3 is TGTGCCAGCAGGGAACGCGCCGGGACATGGGGGGGCAATGAGCAGTTCTTC. Protein product: CASRERAGTWGGNEQFF.

With respect to this clone: This CDR3 is also generated by other DNA sequences in the sample. The chain has TRBV6-5 and TRBJ1-2, with a tentative D call TRBD1 (5 bases). CDR3 length equals 11 residues. Trimming took 9 bases from V and 7 from J, leaving 12 bases between them. Looked up from germline, CDR1 is MNHEY and CDR2 is SVGAGI. The CDR3 here is CASTGGAGYTF. In nucleotides, the CDR3 is TGTGCCAGTACGGGGGGAGCTGGCTACACCTTC.

This rearrangement joins TRBV28 to TRBJ2-7; 9 bases align to TRBD2. Per the germline V gene, CDR1 is MDHEN and CDR2 is SYDVKM. V lost 9 bases and J lost 3; bases outside the gene matches: 9. There are 14 residues in the CDR3. The CDR3 coding sequence is TGTGCCAGTGGTTTAGCGGGGGAAAACTACGAGCAGTACTTC. Its translation is CASGLAGENYEQYF. The entire variable domain, with the rest obtained from reference TRBV28 and TRBJ2-7, is as follows: DVKVTQSSRYLVKRTGEKVFLECVQDMDHENMFWYRQDPGLGLRLIYFSYDVKMKEKGDIPEGYSVSREKKERFSLILESASTNQTSMYLCASGLAGENYEQYFGPGTRLTVT.

In the case of this clone: At the DNA level, this CDR3 is encoded by other sequences in the same sample as well. The chain is built from TRBV9 and TRBJ2-1, with a possible D match to TRBD2 (6 bases). V lost 2 bases, J lost 0 bases, and 6 bases lay in between. The CDR3 has 14 amino acids. CDR1 is SGDLS and CDR2 is YYNGEE in the germline V gene. The CDR3 is CASSVSGSYNEQFF. The CDR3 DNA sequence: TGTGCCAGCAGCGTTAGCGGCTCCTACAATGAGCAGTTCTTC.

This clone was seen a few times. Other DNA sequences in this specimen translate into the identical CDR3. The chain joins TRBV7-9 to TRBJ2-2; maybe TRBD2 (5 bases). Germline CDR1 is SEHNR and CDR2 is FQNEAQ (reference sequence). The CDR3 totals 14 residues. Between the trimmed V and J ends, which lost 4 bases and 2 bases, there was a span of 8 bases. The CDR3, as DNA: TGTGCCAGCAGCTGGACGGGAAACACCGGGGAGCTGTTTTTT. It specifies CASSWTGNTGELFF.

V usage is TRBV28 and J usage is TRBJ2-5; 8 nucleotides align to TRBD1. J lost 5 bases, V lost 7 bases, and 6 bases had no gene match. CDR3 length equals 13 residues. In germline, CDR1 is MDHEN, CDR2 SYDVKM. CDR3 bases: TGTGCCAGCAAAGCAGGGGGCCGGGAGACCCAGTACTTC. As protein: CASKAGGRETQYF.

The V and J genes are TRBV7-6 and TRBJ2-5; D not certain. CDR1 SGHVS and CDR2 FNYEAQ come from the germline V gene. V dropped 5 bases and J dropped 7 bases, with 11 bases sitting between them. This CDR3 has 12 amino acids. For the CDR3, the DNA is TGTGCCAGCAGCCCCCTTTTCGGGACCCAGTACTTC. This translates into CASSPLFGTQYF.

This chain joins TRBV30 and TRBJ1-5; D might be TRBD1 (5 bases). The CDR3 is 13 residues long. Germline CDR1 is GTSNPN and CDR2 is SVGIG (reference sequence). V lost 1 base, J lost 7 bases, and 11 bases lay in between. The CDR3 loop is CAWSGGLWQPQHF. CDR3 in DNA: TGTGCCTGGAGTGGGGGACTTTGGCAGCCCCAGCATTTT.

This clone has more than one count but fewer than ten. The CDR3 here is CASRYQGAVNTEAFF. The CDR3 coding sequence is TGTGCCAGCAGGTATCAGGGGGCCGTGAACACTGAAGCTTTCTTT. J is TRBJ1-1 and V is TRBV27; 8 nucleotides line up with TRBD1. Germline assignment: CDR1 MNHEY and CDR2 SMNVEV (reference sequence). The V and J ends lost 6 bases and 0 bases, in that order; junction bases with no gene match: 6. The CDR3 covers 15 residues.

The rearrangement links TRBV2 to TRBJ2-5; a weak D match, TRBD1 (6 bases). The germline V and J ends were trimmed by 5 bases and 1 base, with 17 bases remaining between them. Germline V gene data show CDR1 as SNHLY and CDR2 as FYNNEI. This CDR3 has 16 amino acids. For the CDR3, the DNA is TGTGCCAGCAGTTGGAACAGGGTAATTGGCCAAGAGACCCAGTACTTC. It is translated as CASSWNRVIGQETQYF.